This T cell receptor beta chain was retrieved from a study of shared clonotypes between healthy human individuals. Methods used by the authors: Filtering differed because ImmunoSEQ produced junction-only sequences that carried no quality scores. This table comes from immunoSEQ multiplex PCR, and its TCRdb copy is limited to in-frame clones, with some not included. V, J and clone size are taken as reported in that table, and D and trimming were inferred from the DNA itself. The sample consists of approximately 720,000 clones, roughly 70% of them appearing once. Recent acute infections and vaccinations were absent in the healthy HIV-negative adult donors. Worth noting for this clone: Other DNA sequences in the sample encode the same CDR3.

The CDR3 covers 13 residues. V lost 7 bases and J lost 1, with 10 bases in between. CDR1 is SNHLY, CDR2 FYNNEI, per germline. This chain uses TRBV2 with TRBJ1-1; D may be TRBD1 (6 bases). This TCR was sampled from a woman aged 25-40 years in good health. The sequenced sample was memory CD4+ T cells sorted from blood. Indicated subset: CD45RA-negative fraction. CDR3 in DNA: TGTGCCAGCAACCTACAGGGGAACACTGAAGCTTTCTTT. Protein product: CASNLQGNTEAFF.